Listed here are 27 T cell receptor beta chains from one sample, sequenced in a study of T-cell memory formation after mild COVID-19. One entry per CDR3 protein results from TCRdb running MiXCR on the 5' RACE reads. The sample comprises about 290,000 distinct CDR3 sequences, 15% to 20% of which are singletons, and around 23% rests with the top ten. Input material: PBMCs or a T cell subset sorted from them (not recorded which). The source is a man younger than 35 who had mild COVID-19 (a few samples of this study predate the infection). Cell type and time point are not known.

The V call is TRBV9, the J call TRBJ2-3; weak D call: TRBD2 (7 bases). Deletions cut 4 bases from V and 4 bases from J, with 19 bases between. The CDR3 covers 16 residues. Germline V gene data show CDR1 as SGDLS and CDR2 as YYNGEE. DNA for the CDR3: TGTGCCAGCAGCCCCTACTGGGGGGGCGGGGCAGATACGCAGTATTTT. It specifies CASSPYWGGGADTQYF.

This clonotype was detected many times. V gene TRBV7-2 combines with J gene TRBJ2-5, with unresolved D. Trimming took 5 bases from V and 5 from J, leaving 15 bases between them. Germline-derived CDR1 and CDR2 are SGHTA and FQGNSA. CDR3 size: 14 residues. The CDR3 loop is CASSLQTGPETQYF. CDR3 in DNA: TGTGCCAGCAGCCTACAGACTGGTCCGGAGACCCAGTACTTC.

This clonotype was observed a handful of times. This chain uses TRBV6-2 or TRBV6-3 with TRBJ1-1, with 7 bases lining up with TRBD1. Per germline, CDR1 MNHEY and CDR2 SVGEGT. There are 15 residues in the CDR3. Losses at the gene ends were 6 bases for V and 2 bases for J; bases not matched to a gene: 9. The CDR3 nucleotides read TGTGCCAGCAGAACAGGGGCAGGGCTAAACACTGAAGCTTTCTTT. Translated: CASRTGAGLNTEAFF.

This clonotype was counted between two and nine times. The chain is built from TRBV5-1 and TRBJ1-1, with 8 positions matching TRBD1. The CDR3 consists of 16 residues. V lost 4 bases and J lost 5; bases outside the gene matches: 13. The germline V gene has CDR1 SGHRS and CDR2 YFSETQ. The CDR3 DNA follows: TGCGCCAGCAGCGATCAGGTACCAAACAGGGGGACTGAAGCTTTCTTT. It translates to CASSDQVPNRGTEAFF.

This clonotype was picked up a small number of times. The chain is built from TRBV7-3 and TRBJ2-3; TRBD1 matches at 10 bases. CDR1 and CDR2 from the germline V gene are SGHTA and FQGTGA. V shed 5 bases and J 6 bases; nucleotides not matched to a gene: 5. The CDR3 totals 14 residues. The CDR3 here is CASSPTGGVDTQYF. For the CDR3, the DNA is TGTGCCAGCAGCCCGACAGGGGGCGTTGATACGCAGTATTTT.

In its sample, this clonotype was seen a few times. V usage is TRBV7-9 and J usage is TRBJ2-3, with 7 nucleotides matching TRBD1. With 5 bases clipped from V and 8 bases from J, the junction kept 10 bases outside the gene matches. CDR1 is SEHNR, CDR2 FQNEAQ, per germline (reference sequence). The CDR3 covers 14 residues. The CDR3 DNA is TGTGCCAGCAGCACACAGGGGTTGGGGGCTACGCAGTATTTT. It yields the protein CASSTQGLGATQYF.

The J gene is TRBJ2-2, the V gene TRBV6-2 or TRBV6-3; D perhaps matches TRBD2 (6 bases). The CDR3 is 16 residues long. V lost 0 bases to trimming and J lost 1 base, with 9 bases between them. Germline V gene data show CDR1 as MNHEY and CDR2 as SVGEGT. The CDR3 sequence: CASSYSTRGNTGELFF. The CDR3 DNA reads TGTGCCAGCAGTTACTCGACTAGAGGGAACACCGGGGAGCTGTTTTTT.

The CDR3 DNA reads TGTGCCAGCAACCAACCGACCAAACAGGGCACGAGCTCCTACGAGCAGTACGTC. Amino acid sequence: CASNQPTKQGTSSYEQYV. This chain uses TRBV6-2 or TRBV6-3 with TRBJ2-7; D may be TRBD1 (6 bases). The CDR3 consists of 18 residues. Trimming removed 7 bases from V and 0 bases from J, with 25 bases in between. Germline CDR1 is MNHEY and CDR2 is SVGEGT.

This chain connects TRBV5-1 to TRBJ1-6; 10 positions match TRBD1. Germline-derived CDR1 and CDR2 are SGHRS and YFSETQ. The CDR3 contains 17 residues. With V trimmed by 3 bases and J by 10 bases, 13 bases remained unmatched. The CDR3 nucleotides read TGCGCCAGCAGCTGGACAGGGGGTTCGCATGTACGGTCACCCCTCCACTTT. Amino acid sequence: CASSWTGGSHVRSPLHF.

The chain uses TRBV20-1 and TRBJ2-7, with TRBD1 as a possible D gene (5 bases). Germline CDR1 is DFQATT and CDR2 is SNEGSKA (reference sequence). This CDR3 is built from 13 residues. Trimming removed 5 bases from V and 4 bases from J, with 15 bases in between. The CDR3 here is CSAEAGHTYEQYF. CDR3 DNA: TGCAGTGCTGAAGCCGGACACACGTACGAGCAGTACTTC.

This clonotype was counted a few times. This chain uses TRBV6-5 with TRBJ2-7, with D possibly being TRBD1 (7 bases). V was clipped by 8 bases and J by 5 bases, with 16 bases between them. Germline CDR1 reads MNHEY; CDR2 reads SVGAGI. This CDR3 comprises 13 residues. Here the CDR3 DNA reads TGTGCCAGCGGCAGGGGGGAGGCCGACGAGCAGTACTTC. Translating it yields CASGRGEADEQYF.

This clonotype turned up a few times. The chain recombines TRBV12-5 with TRBJ2-5, with TRBD2 identical over 13 bases. The V segment lost 4 bases and the J segment 2 bases; nucleotides outside the gene matches: 10. The CDR3 is made up of 18 amino acids. CDR1 is LGHNT and CDR2 is FRNRAP in the germline V gene. This CDR3 is CASGSMTTGLAGQETQYF. Written as DNA, the CDR3 is TGTGCTAGTGGTTCGATGACTACGGGACTAGCGGGGCAAGAGACCCAGTACTTC.

This clonotype was seen only a few times. The gene calls are TRBV5-1 and TRBJ2-7, with D possibly matching TRBD2 (6 bases). The length of the CDR3 is 18 residues. The germline V gene has CDR1 SGHRS and CDR2 YFSETQ. V gave up 1 base and J gave up 1 base, with 21 bases separating them. CDR3 DNA: TGCGCCAGCAGCTTGAGATCCAACTATGGAGGGAAATCCTACGAGCAGTACTTC. Translation: CASSLRSNYGGKSYEQYF.

This clonotype was recorded a few times. The chain combines TRBV5-1 with TRBJ2-3; D is undetermined. Germline-derived CDR1 and CDR2 are SGHRS and YFSETQ. V gave up 4 bases and J gave up 10 bases, with 22 bases separating them. CDR3 length: 15 amino acids. CDR3 region: CASSDTPVGGFAQYF. CDR3 coding DNA: TGCGCCAGCAGCGACACCCCGGTTGGTGGGTTTGCGCAGTATTTT.

Only a few counts were recorded for this clonotype. V is TRBV4-3 and J is TRBJ2-7; TRBD2 matches 8 bases. The CDR3 is made up of 14 amino acids. The J segment lost 0 bases and the V segment lost 4 bases, leaving 2 bases of the junction unmatched. Germline CDR1 and CDR2: LGHNA and YSLEER. The CDR3 reads CASSPAGDSYEQYF. CDR3 DNA: TGCGCCAGCAGCCCAGCGGGGGACTCCTACGAGCAGTACTTC.

This clonotype was picked up one time. This chain links TRBV4-2 with TRBJ2-1; TRBD2 is a possible D gene (6 bases). The V gene lost 4 bases and the J gene lost 8 bases, with 21 bases spanning the gap. The CDR3 covers 16 residues. The germline gives CDR1 LGHNA, CDR2 YNFKEQ. CDR3 sequence: CASSPLGAGVTYEQFF. The CDR3 nucleotides read TGTGCCAGCAGCCCCCTCGGAGCGGGCGTTACCTATGAGCAGTTCTTC.

V is TRBV7-9 and J is TRBJ1-2; 8 nucleotides line up with TRBD1. The CDR3 consists of 15 residues. Germline CDR1 is SEHNR and CDR2 is FQNEAQ (reference sequence). Losses at the gene ends were 2 bases for V and 7 bases for J; bases not matched to a gene: 9. The CDR3 DNA sequence: TGTGCCAGCAGCTTACCGATCGGACAGGGTGGTGGCTACACCTTC. This codes for CASSLPIGQGGGYTF.

J is TRBJ2-2 and V is TRBV5-5; a possible D gene is TRBD2 (5 bases). Germline V gene sequence: CDR1 SGHKS, CDR2 YYEKEE (reference sequence). This CDR3 spans 16 amino acids. Between the trimmed V and J ends, which lost 3 bases and 1 base, there was a span of 13 bases. CDR3 sequence (DNA): TGTGCCAGCAGCTCCCGTTCCGGGGAGAACACCGGGGAGCTGTTTTTT. Translation: CASSSRSGENTGELFF.

This clonotype was counted only a few times. V and J are TRBV15 and TRBJ2-7; weak D call: TRBD1 (5 bases). Germline CDR1 is LNHNV and CDR2 is YYDKDF (reference sequence). The CDR3 consists of 13 residues. With 6 bases removed from V and 0 bases from J, the gap between germline ends came to 9 bases. CDR3 protein: CATRGVDSYEQYF. CDR3 coding DNA: TGTGCCACCAGAGGGGTGGACTCCTACGAGCAGTACTTC.

This clonotype has at least ten counts. An end of the junction does not agree with germline; a read error may underlie this. The chain is built from TRBV5-1 and TRBJ1-1; D ambiguous. The CDR3 has 13 amino acids. Germline CDR1 is SGHRS and CDR2 is YFSETQ. In DNA form, the CDR3 reads TGTGCCAGCAGCTTAGGAGTGAACACTGAAGCTTTCTTT. It translates to CASSLGVNTEAFF.

V gene TRBV4-3 combines with J gene TRBJ2-5, with 11 bases aligning to TRBD2. The CDR3 contains 15 residues. Trimming took 4 bases from V and 3 from J; bases not matched to a gene: 4. CDR1 is LGHNA, CDR2 YSLEER, per germline. CDR3: CASSRETSGEETQYF. The CDR3 region has the DNA TGCGCCAGCAGCCGAGAGACTAGCGGGGAAGAGACCCAGTACTTC.

The V call is TRBV20-1, the J call TRBJ2-7; D assignment may be TRBD1 or TRBD2 (6 bases each). V was clipped by 6 bases and J by 6 bases, with 9 bases between them. CDR1 and CDR2 from the germline V gene are DFQATT and SNEGSKA (reference sequence). The CDR3 loop spans 10 amino acids. The CDR3 here is CSAPGAEQYV. The CDR3, as DNA: TGCAGTGCCCCGGGGGCCGAGCAGTACGTC.

This clonotype has more than one count but fewer than ten. V is TRBV4-3 and J is TRBJ2-1, with 9 bases that match TRBD2. The CDR3 has 17 residues. Trimming at V came to 0 bases and at J to 14 bases, leaving 17 bases not matched to a gene. From germline, CDR1 is LGHNA and CDR2 YSLEER. CDR3 nucleotides: TGCGCCAGCAGCCAAGATGTTACCGGGACTAGCCGGGGGCGTGAGTTCTTC. Its protein product is CASSQDVTGTSRGREFF.

This clonotype was counted only a few times. This chain joins TRBV20-1 and TRBJ2-5; D might be TRBD1 or TRBD2, each matching 5 bases. Trimming left V 0 bases short and J 5 bases short, with 16 bases between. The CDR3 totals 15 residues. The V gene's germline CDR1 is DFQATT and CDR2 SNEGSKA (reference sequence). Here the CDR3 reads CSARDQLSWGETQYF. In DNA, the CDR3 is TGCAGTGCTAGAGATCAGTTGTCCTGGGGGGAGACCCAGTACTTC.

This chain links TRBV19 with TRBJ1-5, with a tentative D call TRBD1 (5 bases). Germline V gene data show CDR1 as LNHDA and CDR2 as SQIVND (reference sequence). Trimming pared 6 bases from V and 6 bases from J, leaving 21 bases between. CDR3 length: 16 residues. Written as DNA, the CDR3 is TGTGCCAGTAGCGGACACTCACCTCATAAACGTCAGCCCCAGCATTTT. Its protein is CASSGHSPHKRQPQHF.

This chain links TRBV12-3 or TRBV12-4 with TRBJ1-1; D perhaps matches TRBD1 (5 bases). Trimming stripped 7 bases from V and 5 bases from J, with 11 bases between. This CDR3 has 12 residues. CDR3 loop: CASTAGITEAFF. The CDR3 DNA follows: TGTGCCAGCACGGCAGGGATAACTGAAGCTTTCTTT.

CDR3 amino acids: CASSQDQAGGRGSNEQFF. The CDR3 DNA sequence: TGTGCCAGCAGCCAAGACCAGGCAGGGGGACGGGGGAGCAATGAGCAGTTCTTC. The rearrangement uses TRBV4-2 and TRBJ2-1; D perhaps matches TRBD1 (7 bases). The germline V and J ends were trimmed by 0 bases and 6 bases, with 21 bases remaining between them. The V gene's germline CDR1 is LGHNA and CDR2 YNFKEQ. The CDR3 has 18 amino acids.